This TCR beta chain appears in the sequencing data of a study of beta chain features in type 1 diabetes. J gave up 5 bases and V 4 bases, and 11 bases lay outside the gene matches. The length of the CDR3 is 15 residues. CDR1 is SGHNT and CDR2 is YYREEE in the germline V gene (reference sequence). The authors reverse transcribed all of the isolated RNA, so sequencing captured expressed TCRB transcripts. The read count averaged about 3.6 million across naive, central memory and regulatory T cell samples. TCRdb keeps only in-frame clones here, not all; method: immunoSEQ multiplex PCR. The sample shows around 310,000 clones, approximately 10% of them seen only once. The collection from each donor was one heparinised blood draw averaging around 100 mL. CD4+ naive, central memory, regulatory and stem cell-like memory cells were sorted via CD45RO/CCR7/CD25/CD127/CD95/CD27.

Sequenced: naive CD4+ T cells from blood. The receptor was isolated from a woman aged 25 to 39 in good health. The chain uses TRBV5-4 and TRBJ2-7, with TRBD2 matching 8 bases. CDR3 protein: CASSIVPGLENEQYF. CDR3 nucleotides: TGTGCCAGCAGCATTGTTCCGGGACTAGAAAACGAGCAGTACTTC.